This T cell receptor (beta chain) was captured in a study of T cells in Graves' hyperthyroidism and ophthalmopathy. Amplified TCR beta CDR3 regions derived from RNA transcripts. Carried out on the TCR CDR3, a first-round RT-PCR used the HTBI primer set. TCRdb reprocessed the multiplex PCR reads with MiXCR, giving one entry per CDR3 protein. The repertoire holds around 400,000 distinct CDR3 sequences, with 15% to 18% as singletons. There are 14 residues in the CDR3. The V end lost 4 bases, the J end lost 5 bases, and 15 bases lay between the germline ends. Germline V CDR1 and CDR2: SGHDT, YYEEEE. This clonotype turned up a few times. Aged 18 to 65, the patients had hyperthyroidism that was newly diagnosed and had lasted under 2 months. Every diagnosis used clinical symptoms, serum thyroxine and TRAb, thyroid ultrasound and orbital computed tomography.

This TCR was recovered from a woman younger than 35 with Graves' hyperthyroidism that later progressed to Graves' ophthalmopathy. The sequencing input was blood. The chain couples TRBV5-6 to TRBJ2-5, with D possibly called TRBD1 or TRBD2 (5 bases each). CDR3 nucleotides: TGTGCCAGCAGCGAGGATGGGGGTACGGAGACCCAGTACTTC. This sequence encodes CASSEDGGTETQYF. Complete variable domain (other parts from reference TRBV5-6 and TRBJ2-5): DAGVTQSPTHLIKTRGQQVTLRCSPKSGHDTVSWYQQALGQGPQFIFQYYEEEERQRGNFPDRFSGHQFPNYSSELNVNALLLGDSALYLCASSEDGGTETQYFGPGTRLLVL.